The subject of this entry is one T cell receptor (beta chain). The antigen is not known. On the basis of clinical symptoms, serum thyroxine and TRAb, thyroid ultrasound and orbital computed tomography, diagnoses were made. RNA transcripts gave rise to amplified TCR beta CDR3 regions. HTBI primers drove first-round RT-PCR of the TCR CDR3. TCRdb passed the multiplex PCR reads through MiXCR, listing each CDR3 protein once. The data show a few hundred thousand distinct CDR3 sequences, 46% seen once. This record comes from a study of T cells in Graves' hyperthyroidism and ophthalmopathy. The V gene lost 7 bases and the J gene lost 0 bases, with 15 bases spanning the gap. The CDR3 is 14 residues long. Germline lookup yields CDR1 DFQATT and CDR2 SNEGSKA (reference sequence). Overall study results and limits: Most clonotypes expanded in the thyroid (above 0.001) were also present in blood. The model's output predicted ophthalmopathy at a median of 6.5 months prior to onset. Through a model of 13 V-J features, ophthalmopathy was separated from stable hyperthyroidism.

The sequencing input was peripheral blood or thyroid tissue (not recorded which). This sequence was found in an adult woman with Graves' disease, either hyperthyroidism or ophthalmopathy (not recorded which). The rearrangement joins TRBV20-1 to TRBJ2-5; D gene ambiguous. The chain's CDR3 is CSVRLGGDQETQYF. Here the CDR3 DNA reads TGCAGTGTCAGGCTTGGTGGGGACCAAGAGACCCAGTACTTC.